This TCR beta chain was retrieved from a study of blood T cell repertoires in COVID-19. Study overall: Researchers got acute and convalescent COVID-19 samples from the United States, Italy and Spain.

V lost 4 bases, J lost 8 bases, and 12 bases stayed unmatched. Germline-derived CDR1 and CDR2 are LNHDA and SQIVND (reference sequence). The CDR3 totals 16 residues. The method was immunoSEQ multiplex PCR; TCRdb's version includes in-frame clones alone and lacks a portion of them. Of fewer than 200,000 clones in the sample, 83% were seen once. The receptor was derived from a woman aged 70 to 79 with COVID-19, enrolled during active disease. The chain couples TRBV19 to TRBJ2-1; 9 nucleotides line up with TRBD1. Sequenced material: peripheral blood. The CDR3 DNA reads TGTGCCAGTAGTACCCCACCGGACAGGGGAAAACATGAGCAGTTCTTC. Protein sequence: CASSTPPDRGKHEQFF.